This record covers a single TCR beta chain. Its target is not known. The primer mix had 60 Vbeta and 13 Jbeta primers. Produced via immunoSEQ multiplex PCR; TCRdb's table is partial and in-frame only. The sample lists some 130,000 clones, about three quarters occurring once. This specimen belongs to a study of cytomegalovirus exposure and HLA in healthy donors. General observations from the study: Information on immune exposure was restricted to one variable (CMV serostatus).

As for the donors, each was a healthy bone marrow donor. Trimming removed 7 bases from V and 3 bases from J; junction bases left unmatched: 11. CDR1 is SGHNT and CDR2 is YYREEE in the germline V gene (reference sequence). This CDR3 region has 15 residues. Sequenced: PBMCs. The rearrangement joins TRBV5-4 to TRBJ2-3; 7 positions agree with TRBD2. The receptor's source is a middle-aged woman in good health and CMV-seronegative. DNA for the CDR3: TGTGCCAGCTGGGAGTGGGGAGGGCGAACAGATACGCAGTATTTT. It translates to CASWEWGGRTDTQYF.